A single sample gave rise to the 15 T cell receptor beta chains below, sequenced in a study of T-cell reconstitution after alpha-beta-depleted transplantation in children. Using unique molecular identifiers, the investigators prepared the TCRbeta library. MiXCR, applied by TCRdb to the PCR reads, yields one record per CDR3 protein. The table lists about 91,000 distinct CDR3 sequences, about 8% of them singletons. The sample consisted of PBMCs from the stem cell graft donor, taken from the stem cell graft. The receptors come from a human donor who donated a stem cell graft to a child with congenital amegakaryocytic thrombocytopenia.

This clonotype has just one count. This may come from a read error, since a much larger clone is one base off. This chain uses TRBV2 with TRBJ2-3; unclear D gene. Trimming cost V 7 bases and J 5 bases, with 10 bases left between them. The CDR3 runs to 12 residues. In germline, CDR1 is SNHLY, CDR2 FYNNEI. The CDR3 region has the DNA TGTGCCAGCAAAACCCTTAAAGATACGCAGTATTTT. Residues: CASKTLKDTQYF.

This clonotype was counted ten times or more. At one of its ends the junction is not consistent with the germline gene, which may arise from a read error. This chain joins TRBV20-1 and TRBJ2-1, with 11 nucleotides matching TRBD2. Germline V gene sequence: CDR1 DFQATT, CDR2 SNEGSKA (reference sequence). The CDR3 has 17 residues. CDR3 in amino acids: CSATFGSLAGAYSEQFF. Here the CDR3 DNA reads TGCAGTGCTACGTTCGGCTCACTAGCGGGAGCGTACAGTGAGCAGTTCTTC.

This clonotype has ten or more counts. The V gene is TRBV7-2, the J gene TRBJ2-7; 7 positions agree with TRBD1. With V trimmed by 4 bases and J by 0 bases, 9 bases remained unmatched. This CDR3 region has 16 residues. The germline CDR1 and CDR2 sequences are SGHTA and FQGNSA. CDR3 sequence: CASSSGTASSSYEQYF. For the CDR3, the DNA is TGTGCCAGCAGCTCCGGGACAGCGAGTAGCTCCTACGAGCAGTACTTC.

This clonotype was seen repeatedly, ten times or more. The V and J genes are TRBV5-5 and TRBJ1-2; D possibly corresponds to TRBD1 (6 bases). The V gene lost 4 bases and the J gene lost 6 bases, with 13 bases spanning the gap. The CDR3 runs 13 residues. Germline V CDR1 and CDR2: SGHKS, YYEKEE (reference sequence). The CDR3 spells CASSLQGRDGYTF. CDR3 sequence (DNA): TGTGCCAGCAGCCTACAGGGAAGGGATGGCTACACCTTC.

The rearrangement links TRBV7-9 to TRBJ1-5; TRBD1 might be the D (5 bases). This CDR3 contains 15 residues. V dropped 0 bases and J dropped 0 bases, with 6 bases sitting between them. CDR1 is SEHNR and CDR2 is FQNEAQ in the germline V gene (reference sequence). CDR3 DNA: TGTGCCAGCAGCTTAGCCACAGGTAGCAATCAGCCCCAGCATTTT. Translation gives CASSLATGSNQPQHF. The full variable domain, in which reference TRBV7-9 and TRBJ1-5 provide the parts outside the CDR3, is DTGVSQNPRHKITKRGQNVTFRCDPISEHNRLYWYRQTLGQGPEFLTYFQNEAQLEKSRLLSDRFSAERPKGSFSTLEIQRTEQGDSAMYLCASSLATGSNQPQHFGDGTRLSIL.

This clonotype was recorded at least ten times. The rearrangement uses TRBV20-1 and TRBJ2-3, with D possibly being TRBD2 (5 bases). The CDR3 has 12 residues. Trimming stripped 3 bases from V and 5 bases from J, with 9 bases between. Per the germline V gene, CDR1 is DFQATT and CDR2 is SNEGSKA (reference sequence). CDR3 sequence reads: CSASGEEDTQYF. The CDR3 nucleotides are TGCAGTGCTAGCGGGGAAGAAGATACGCAGTATTTT.

This clonotype was recorded many times. This chain links TRBV27 with TRBJ1-5; D might be TRBD1 (5 bases). Germline V gene lookup returns CDR1 MNHEY and CDR2 SMNVEV (reference sequence). This CDR3 region has 15 residues. V gave up 2 bases and J gave up 0 bases, with 8 bases separating them. This CDR3 is CASSLTGGSNQPQHF. CDR3 DNA: TGTGCCAGCAGTTTAACGGGGGGTAGCAATCAGCCCCAGCATTTT.

This clonotype occurred many times. This chain joins TRBV29-1 and TRBJ2-7; 8 bases are shared with TRBD2. The CDR3 is made up of 16 amino acids. CDR1 is SQVTM, CDR2 ANQGSEA, per germline. V lost 0 bases and J lost 0; bases outside the gene matches: 7. In DNA, the CDR3 is TGCAGCGTTGAAGACGTGGGCGGGGGGTCCTCCTACGAGCAGTACTTC. Protein sequence: CSVEDVGGGSSYEQYF.

The sample holds many counts of this clonotype. The J gene is TRBJ2-1, the V gene TRBV11-3; perhaps TRBD1 as D (6 bases). Germline V lookup: CDR1 SGHNT, CDR2 YENEEA. The CDR3 has 19 residues. With 1 base removed from V and 9 bases from J, the gap between germline ends came to 28 bases. In DNA form, the CDR3 reads TGTGCCAGCAGCTTAGTAGGGAAGGGCAGAACAGGGCGAGGAGGTGAGCAGTTCTTC. It codes for CASSLVGKGRTGRGGEQFF.

This clonotype was seen repeatedly, ten times or more. The genes are TRBV20-1 and TRBJ1-5; no definite D call. Germline CDR1 and CDR2: DFQATT and SNEGSKA (reference sequence). V gave up 3 bases and J gave up 5 bases, with 14 bases separating them. CDR3 length equals 14 residues. The CDR3 coding sequence is TGCAGTGCTAGTGTTCCACCCCTTTATCAGCCCCAGCATTTT. This encodes CSASVPPLYQPQHF.

This clonotype was seen many times. V usage is TRBV6-2 or TRBV6-3 and J usage is TRBJ1-1; possibly TRBD1 for D (5 bases). Germline V lookup: CDR1 MNHEY, CDR2 SVGEGT. V shed 10 bases and J shed 3 bases, with 9 bases lying between them. There are 11 residues in the CDR3. The CDR3 protein is CAIGGYTEAFF. CDR3 coding DNA: TGTGCCATCGGGGGGTACACTGAAGCTTTCTTT.

This clonotype was observed at least ten times. This chain uses TRBV5-1 with TRBJ1-5; possible D gene TRBD1, 5 bases. The ends were cut back, 1 base at V and 6 bases at J, with 8 bases in the middle. The length of the CDR3 is 13 residues. Germline V gene lookup returns CDR1 SGHRS and CDR2 YFSETQ. CDR3 bases: TGCGCCAGCAGCTTGACAGGACGTCAGCCCCAGCATTTT. Amino acid sequence: CASSLTGRQPQHF.

This clonotype was seen repeatedly, ten times or more. The chain carries TRBV18 and TRBJ2-1; 8 bases are shared with TRBD2. V gave up 4 bases and J gave up 7 bases; unmatched junction bases: 15. CDR1 and CDR2 from the germline V gene are KGHSH and LQKENI. The CDR3 consists of 17 residues. CDR3 DNA sequence: TGTGCCAGCTCACTCAACCCAAGCGGGGGAAATCGAAATGAGCAGTTCTTC. Protein: CASSLNPSGGNRNEQFF.

This clonotype was recorded many times. The chain recombines TRBV16 with TRBJ1-1; D unresolved. This CDR3 has 15 residues. V lost 1 base and J lost 1, with 10 bases in between. Germline loops: CDR1 KGHSY, CDR2 FQNENV. In nucleotides, the CDR3 is TGTGCCAGCAGCCAATTTCGGGCCTCGAACACTGAAGCTTTCTTT. It yields the protein CASSQFRASNTEAFF.

This clonotype was seen repeatedly, ten times or more. The chain carries TRBV2 and TRBJ1-2; 8 bases map to TRBD1. Germline assignment: CDR1 SNHLY and CDR2 FYNNEI. CDR3 size: 14 residues. V lost 6 bases to trimming and J lost 4 bases; unmatched junction nucleotides: 7. CDR3 region: CASRETQGAYGYTF. The CDR3 region has the DNA TGTGCCAGCAGAGAGACCCAGGGGGCCTATGGCTACACCTTC.